This T cell receptor beta chain originates from a study of follicular helper T cells after annual influenza vaccination. Study-wide background: Across the 2013-2014, 2014-2015 and 2015-2016 vaccination seasons, some subjects were resampled. General study findings and limits: ICOS-CD38- cTfh most often held earlier Day 7 ICOS+CD38+ clones.

The time point is: 2015-2016 season, pre-vaccination. A word on this clone: Its antigen remains unknown.

Using immunoSEQ multiplex PCR, the repertoire was profiled, and TCRdb retains in-frame clones only, with some absent. The sample includes fewer than 15,000 clones, about 83% of them seen just once. Deletions cut 7 bases from V and 1 base from J, with 8 bases between. Germline values: CDR1 SQVTM, CDR2 ANQGSEA. The CDR3 length is 12 residues. This rearrangement joins TRBV29-1 to TRBJ2-1; no definite D call. The clonotype originates from an adult who received the influenza vaccine. This specimen was CXCR5- memory CD4+ T cells sorted from blood, taken on the day of influenza vaccination. The CDR3 DNA follows: TGCAGCGAGAAGTCTTCCTACAATGAGCAGTTCTTC. This gives the protein CSEKSSYNEQFF.